The subject of this entry is one T cell receptor beta chain. This sample was included in a study of technical replicates of blood from a handful of donors. The CDR3 is 13 amino acids. Looked up from germline, CDR1 is MNHEY and CDR2 is SVGAGI. V lost 6 bases, J lost 0 bases, and 2 bases stayed unmatched. Method: immunoSEQ multiplex PCR; TCRdb's copy keeps in-frame clones and lacks some. The sample lists over 90,000 clones, 95% occurring once. This chain connects TRBV6-5 to TRBJ2-7, with 7 bases lining up with TRBD2. Sequencing was carried out using T cells isolated from PBMCs. The receptor was derived from a human donor in good health. This CDR3 is CASRGGSSYEQYF. The CDR3, as DNA: TGTGCCAGCAGGGGCGGGAGCTCCTACGAGCAGTACTTC.